What follows are 23 T cell receptor beta chains derived from one specimen sequenced in a study of blood T cell repertoires in COVID-19. Some clones are missing from TCRdb's copy, which holds only in-frame ones; the method was immunoSEQ multiplex PCR. The sample yields about 94,000 clones, 86% seen once. Sequenced: peripheral blood. The receptor source for this set is a woman in her sixties in a cohort sampled during active or convalescent COVID-19.

The chain links TRBV5-5 to TRBJ1-1; TRBD1 matches 7 bases. The CDR3 sequence is 16 residues long. CDR1 SGHKS and CDR2 YYEKEE come from the germline V gene (reference sequence). Germline trimming cut 2 bases from V and 3 bases from J; bases unmatched to any gene: 10. In DNA form, the CDR3 reads TGTGCCAGCAGCTTTACAGGGGAGTCTTCGTACACTGAAGCTTTCTTT. It encodes CASSFTGESSYTEAFF.

This chain links TRBV28 with TRBJ1-1, with 8 bases lining up with TRBD1. Trimming cost V 3 bases and J 6 bases; bases outside gene matches: 12. Germline V gene sequence: CDR1 MDHEN, CDR2 SYDVKM. The CDR3 has 16 residues. The CDR3 coding sequence is TGTGCCAGCAGTTTGGCCCCCCGACAGGGGCGGGCTGAAGCTTTCTTT. As protein: CASSLAPRQGRAEAFF.

This clone showed up just a few times. The chain joins TRBV7-9 to TRBJ2-7; perhaps TRBD2 as D (6 bases). Trimming removed 7 bases at V and 2 bases at J, with 15 bases between. The CDR3 contains 14 residues. Looked up from germline, CDR1 is SEHNR and CDR2 is FQNEAQ (reference sequence). The CDR3 region is CASTHRGNPYEQYF. The CDR3 DNA is TGTGCCAGCACTCACCGGGGGAACCCCTACGAGCAGTACTTC.

This rearrangement joins TRBV7-2 to TRBJ2-3; maybe TRBD2 (6 bases). This CDR3 has 16 residues. Trimming removed 1 base from V and 5 bases from J, with 16 bases in between. Germline lookup yields CDR1 SGHTA and CDR2 FQGNSA. The CDR3 spells CASSLGKGGGVDTQYF. For the CDR3, the DNA is TGTGCCAGCAGCTTAGGAAAGGGCGGAGGGGTAGATACGCAGTATTTT.

This sequence joins TRBV19 and TRBJ1-4; D might be TRBD1 (6 bases). From germline, CDR1 is LNHDA and CDR2 SQIVND (reference sequence). Deletions cut 4 bases from V and 0 bases from J, with 9 bases between. The CDR3 is 15 residues long. The CDR3 bases are TGTGCCAGTAGTACACAGGGTACAACTAATGAAAAACTGTTTTTT. Residues: CASSTQGTTNEKLFF. Combining the CDR3 with reference TRBV19 and TRBJ1-4 gives the whole variable domain DGGITQSPKYLFRKEGQNVTLSCEQNLNHDAMYWYRQDPGQGLRLIYYSQIVNDFQKGDIAEGYSVSREKKESFPLTVTSAQKNPTAFYLCASSTQGTTNEKLFFGSGTQLSVL.

Of note for this clone: One junction end does not reproduce the germline sequence, and a read error may be involved. The chain employs TRBV4-2 and TRBJ1-1, with D hard to call. The germline V gene has CDR1 LGHNA and CDR2 YNFKEQ. CDR3 length: 13 amino acids. In DNA form, the CDR3 reads TGTGCCAGCAGTCAAGGGCGGGACACTGAAGCTTTCTTT. Protein sequence: CASSQGRDTEAFF.

This chain uses TRBV3-1 (or the pseudogene TRBV3-2) with TRBJ2-5; 7 bases are shared with TRBD2. The CDR3 runs to 14 residues. Germline lookup yields CDR1 LGHDT and CDR2 YNNKEL (reference sequence). Losses at the gene ends were 8 bases for V and 1 base for J; bases not matched to a gene: 7. The CDR3 here is CASGRGLFQETQYF. CDR3 DNA sequence: TGTGCCAGCGGGCGGGGGTTATTCCAAGAGACCCAGTACTTC.

Only a few counts were recorded for this clone. The chain combines TRBV28 with TRBJ2-2; 9 bases align to TRBD1. The ends lost 8 bases at V and 2 bases at J; junction bases unmatched: 3. This CDR3 comprises 14 residues. CDR1 and CDR2 (germline): MDHEN, SYDVKM. The CDR3 nucleotides are TGTGCCAGCCTGGGACAGGGTAACACCGGGGAGCTGTTTTTT. Protein: CASLGQGNTGELFF.

The chain has TRBV3-1 (or the pseudogene TRBV3-2) and TRBJ2-5, with 10 bases aligning to TRBD2. Germline V CDR1 and CDR2: LGHDT, YNNKEL (reference sequence). The CDR3 runs to 17 residues. The J segment lost 0 bases and the V segment lost 2 bases, leaving 6 bases of the junction unmatched. The CDR3 loop reads CASSQRTSGVYQETQYF. CDR3 nucleotides: TGTGCCAGCAGCCAACGGACTAGCGGTGTGTACCAAGAGACCCAGTACTTC.

The chain uses TRBV5-8 and TRBJ1-5; TRBD1 matches at 9 bases. This CDR3 is 13 amino acids long. Unmatched junction bases numbered 4, after V lost 8 bases and J lost 4 bases. The germline V gene encodes CDR1 SGHTS and CDR2 YDEGEE. CDR3 DNA sequence: TGTGCCAGTTCCGGGACAGGGAATCAGCCCCAGCATTTT. This codes for CASSGTGNQPQHF.

V usage is TRBV19 and J usage is TRBJ2-2, with a weak D call TRBD2 (6 bases). Per germline, CDR1 LNHDA and CDR2 SQIVND (reference sequence). CDR3 length equals 14 residues. V dropped 5 bases and J dropped 6 bases, with 13 bases sitting between them. This CDR3 is CASSPGGTAGELFF. The CDR3 nucleotides read TGTGCCAGTAGTCCTGGAGGGACGGCCGGGGAGCTGTTTTTT. The full variable domain, in which reference TRBV19 and TRBJ2-2 provide the parts outside the CDR3, is DGGITQSPKYLFRKEGQNVTLSCEQNLNHDAMYWYRQDPGQGLRLIYYSQIVNDFQKGDIAEGYSVSREKKESFPLTVTSAQKNPTAFYLCASSPGGTAGELFFGEGSRLTVL.

The rearrangement links TRBV2 to TRBJ1-1, with D unclear. This CDR3 is 12 amino acids long. CDR1 is SNHLY, CDR2 FYNNEI, per germline. Trimming stripped 7 bases from V and 2 bases from J, with 8 bases between. The DNA of the CDR3 is TGTGCCAGCAAGAACAGTAACACTGAAGCTTTCTTT. Translation: CASKNSNTEAFF.

The CDR3 bases are TGTGCCAGTAGTGTCTATCCCCGGGACACACTTAACTATGGCTACACCTTC. Its translation: CASSVYPRDTLNYGYTF. The chain combines TRBV19 with TRBJ1-2; D perhaps matches TRBD1 (6 bases). Germline CDR1 and CDR2: LNHDA and SQIVND (reference sequence). The CDR3 is 17 residues long. Trimming took 5 bases from V and 1 from J, leaving 20 bases between them. Complete variable domain (other parts from reference TRBV19 and TRBJ1-2): DGGITQSPKYLFRKEGQNVTLSCEQNLNHDAMYWYRQDPGQGLRLIYYSQIVNDFQKGDIAEGYSVSREKKESFPLTVTSAQKNPTAFYLCASSVYPRDTLNYGYTFGSGTRLTVV.

This clone was found once. V is TRBV5-1 and J is TRBJ2-5; 9 nucleotides align to TRBD2. V gave up 4 bases and J gave up 4 bases; unmatched junction bases: 11. Germline V gives CDR1 SGHRS, CDR2 YFSETQ. The CDR3 is 16 residues long. CDR3 sequence: CASSPDGRGGGETQYF. The CDR3 DNA is TGCGCCAGCAGCCCGGATGGGCGGGGGGGAGGAGAGACCCAGTACTTC.

The V and J genes are TRBV29-1 and TRBJ2-3, with D possibly matching TRBD2 (5 bases). V lost 3 bases, J lost 2 bases, and 12 bases lay in between. The CDR3 covers 14 residues. CDR1 is SQVTM and CDR2 is ANQGSEA in the germline V gene. This CDR3 is CSVDRTQLTDTQYF. The CDR3, as DNA: TGCAGCGTTGATAGGACTCAACTCACAGATACGCAGTATTTT.

The chain has TRBV29-1 and TRBJ2-3; maybe TRBD1 (6 bases). This CDR3 is built from 12 residues. V was shortened by 7 bases and J by 3 bases, with 11 bases between the two germline ends. Germline values: CDR1 SQVTM, CDR2 ANQGSEA. The CDR3 nucleotides read TGCAGCGGTGCAACAGGGACAGATACGCAGTATTTT. It is translated as CSGATGTDTQYF.

This chain joins TRBV6-5 and TRBJ1-6; D ambiguous. With 8 bases removed from V and 13 bases from J, the gap between germline ends came to 18 bases. This CDR3 region has 13 residues. Germline-derived CDR1 and CDR2 are MNHEY and SVGAGI. As DNA, the CDR3 is TGTGCCAGCCGCTCAGAATGGCTGTTGCCCCTCCACTTT. This translates into CASRSEWLLPLHF.

The chain has TRBV28 and TRBJ1-5, with D unclear. The CDR3 is made up of 12 amino acids. V lost 1 base and J 10 bases, leaving 8 bases between the germline ends. From germline, CDR1 is MDHEN and CDR2 SYDVKM. The CDR3 loop is CASSLLTGPQHF. Written as DNA, the CDR3 is TGTGCCAGCAGTTTATTGACGGGACCCCAGCATTTT.

This rearrangement joins TRBV24-1 to TRBJ2-3; D perhaps matches TRBD2 (6 bases). The V end lost 6 bases, the J end lost 4 bases, and 13 bases lay between the germline ends. The CDR3 is 14 amino acids. The germline V gene encodes CDR1 KGHDR and CDR2 SFDVKD. The CDR3 is CATSPGLSSDTQYF. CDR3 sequence (DNA): TGTGCCACCAGTCCGGGACTGTCCTCAGATACGCAGTATTTT.

The chain joins TRBV6-6 to TRBJ2-3; possibly TRBD2 for D (6 bases). CDR1 and CDR2 (germline): MNHNY, SVGAGI (reference sequence). Trimming shortened V by 6 bases and J by 2 bases, and 12 bases separated the two germline ends. The CDR3 extends over 14 amino acids. The CDR3 DNA reads as TGTGCCAGCAGCCTCGCGGGACCCACAGATACGCAGTATTTT. It yields the protein CASSLAGPTDTQYF.

The chain joins TRBV5-6 to TRBJ1-1, with D tentatively TRBD1 (5 bases). Germline CDR1 reads SGHDT; CDR2 reads YYEEEE. CDR3 length: 14 residues. Between the trimmed V and J ends, which lost 0 bases and 4 bases, there was a span of 10 bases. The CDR3 DNA reads as TGTGCCAGCAGCTTGGGATGGCAGGGCACTGAAGCTTTCTTT. Its translation is CASSLGWQGTEAFF.

The gene calls are TRBV5-1 and TRBJ2-7; 11 nucleotides line up with TRBD2. This CDR3 has 17 residues. J lost 3 bases, V lost 2 bases, and 10 bases had no gene match. CDR1 is SGHRS, CDR2 YFSETQ, per germline. DNA of the CDR3: TGCGCCAGCAGCTTCGACCTAGCGGGAGGACGGGGCTACGAGCAGTACTTC. Encoded protein: CASSFDLAGGRGYEQYF.

The V gene is TRBV5-6, the J gene TRBJ1-6; 8 bases line up with TRBD1. Trimming took 1 base from V and 3 from J; bases not matched to a gene: 6. Per the germline V gene, CDR1 is SGHDT and CDR2 is YYEEEE. This CDR3 is 17 amino acids long. CDR3 nucleotide sequence: TGTGCCAGCAGCTTGCTACAGGGGGTGTTCTATAATTCACCCCTCCACTTT. Translated, it gives CASSLLQGVFYNSPLHF.